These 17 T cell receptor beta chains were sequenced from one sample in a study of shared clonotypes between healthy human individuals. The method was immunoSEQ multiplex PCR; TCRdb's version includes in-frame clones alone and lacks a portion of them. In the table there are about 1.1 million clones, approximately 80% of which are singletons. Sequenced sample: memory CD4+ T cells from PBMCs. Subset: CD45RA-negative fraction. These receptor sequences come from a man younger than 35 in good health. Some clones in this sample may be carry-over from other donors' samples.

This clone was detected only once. CDR3 amino acids: CAWSPGTLEADTQYF. In nucleotides, the CDR3 is TGTGCCTGGAGTCCGGGAACGCTTGAGGCAGATACGCAGTATTTT. This chain joins TRBV30 and TRBJ2-3, with D possibly matching TRBD2 (5 bases). V gave up 2 bases and J gave up 4 bases, with 16 bases separating them. The CDR3 sequence is 15 residues long. Germline CDR1 is GTSNPN and CDR2 is SVGIG (reference sequence).

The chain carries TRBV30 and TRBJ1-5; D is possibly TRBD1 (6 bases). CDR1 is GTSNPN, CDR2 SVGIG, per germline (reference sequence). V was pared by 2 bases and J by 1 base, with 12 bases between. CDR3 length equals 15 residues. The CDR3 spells CAWSLLGGSNQPQHF. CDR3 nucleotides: TGTGCCTGGAGTCTCCTAGGGGGGAGCAATCAGCCCCAGCATTTT.

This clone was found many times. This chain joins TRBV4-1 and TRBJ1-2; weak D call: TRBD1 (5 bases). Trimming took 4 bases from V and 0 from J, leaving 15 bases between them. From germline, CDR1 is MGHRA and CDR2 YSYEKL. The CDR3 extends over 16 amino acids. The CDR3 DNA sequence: TGCGCCAGCAGCCCCACCGGGACCTCTTCTAACTATGGCTACACCTTC. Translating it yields CASSPTGTSSNYGYTF.

The CDR3 here is CASSVERRGTLFF. The CDR3 bases are TGTGCCAGCAGTGTAGAGCGTCGGGGGACACTGTTTTTT. This sequence joins TRBV27 and TRBJ1-4, with D perhaps TRBD1 (5 bases). This CDR3 comprises 13 residues. Trimming took 5 bases from V and 13 from J, leaving 17 bases between them. The germline V gene has CDR1 MNHEY and CDR2 SMNVEV (reference sequence).

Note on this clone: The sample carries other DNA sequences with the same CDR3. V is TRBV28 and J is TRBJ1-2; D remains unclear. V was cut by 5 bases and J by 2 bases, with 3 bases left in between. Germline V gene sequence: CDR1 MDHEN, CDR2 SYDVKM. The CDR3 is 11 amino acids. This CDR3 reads CASSENYGYTF. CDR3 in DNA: TGTGCCAGCAGTGAAAACTATGGCTACACCTTC.

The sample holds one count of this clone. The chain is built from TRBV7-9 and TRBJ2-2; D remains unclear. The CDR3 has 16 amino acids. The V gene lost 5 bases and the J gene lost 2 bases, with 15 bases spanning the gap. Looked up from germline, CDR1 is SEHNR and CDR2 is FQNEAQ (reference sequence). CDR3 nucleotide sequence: TGTGCCAGCAGCACTCCCCTGCGAGCCAACACCGGGGAGCTGTTTTTT. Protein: CASSTPLRANTGELFF. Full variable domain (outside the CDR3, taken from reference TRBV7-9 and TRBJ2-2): DTGVSQNPRHKITKRGQNVTFRCDPISEHNRLYWYRQTLGQGPEFLTYFQNEAQLEKSRLLSDRFSAERPKGSFSTLEIQRTEQGDSAMYLCASSTPLRANTGELFFGEGSRLTVL.

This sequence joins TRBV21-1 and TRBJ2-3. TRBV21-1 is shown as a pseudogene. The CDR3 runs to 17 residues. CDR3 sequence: CASSKYDRWRGPDTQYF. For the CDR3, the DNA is TGTGCCAGCAGCAAGTATGACAGGTGGAGGGGTCCAGATACGCAGTATTTT.

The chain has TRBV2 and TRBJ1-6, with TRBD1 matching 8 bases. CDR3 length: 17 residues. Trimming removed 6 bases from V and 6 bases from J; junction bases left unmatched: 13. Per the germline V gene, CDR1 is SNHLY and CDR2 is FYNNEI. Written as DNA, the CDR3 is TGTGCCAGCAGCCACAACGCCGGACAGGGAGGTAATTCACCCCTCCACTTT. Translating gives CASSHNAGQGGNSPLHF.

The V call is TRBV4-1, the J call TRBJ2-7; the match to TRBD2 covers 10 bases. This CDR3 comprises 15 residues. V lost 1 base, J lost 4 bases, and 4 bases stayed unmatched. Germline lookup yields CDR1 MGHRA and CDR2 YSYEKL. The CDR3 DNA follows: TGCGCCAGCAGCCAAGGCGGACTAGCGGTTTACGAGCAGTACTTC. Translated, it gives CASSQGGLAVYEQYF.

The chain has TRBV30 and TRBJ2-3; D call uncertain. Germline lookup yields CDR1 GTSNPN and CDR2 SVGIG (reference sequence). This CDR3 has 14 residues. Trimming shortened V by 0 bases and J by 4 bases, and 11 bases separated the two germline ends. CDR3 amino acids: CAWSVLLWADTQYF. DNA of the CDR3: TGTGCCTGGAGTGTACTCCTGTGGGCAGATACGCAGTATTTT.

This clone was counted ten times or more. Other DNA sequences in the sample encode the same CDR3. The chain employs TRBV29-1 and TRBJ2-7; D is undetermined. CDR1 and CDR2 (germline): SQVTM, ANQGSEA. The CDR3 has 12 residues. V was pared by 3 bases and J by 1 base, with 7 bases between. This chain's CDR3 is CSVESNSYEQYF. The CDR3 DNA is TGCAGCGTTGAGTCCAATTCCTACGAGCAGTACTTC.

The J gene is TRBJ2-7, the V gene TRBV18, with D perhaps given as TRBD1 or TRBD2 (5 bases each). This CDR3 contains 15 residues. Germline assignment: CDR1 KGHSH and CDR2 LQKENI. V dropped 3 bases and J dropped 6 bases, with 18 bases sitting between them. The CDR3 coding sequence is TGTGCCAGCTCACCCCAGACTTGGGACGCGGGCGAGCAGTACTTC. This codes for CASSPQTWDAGEQYF.

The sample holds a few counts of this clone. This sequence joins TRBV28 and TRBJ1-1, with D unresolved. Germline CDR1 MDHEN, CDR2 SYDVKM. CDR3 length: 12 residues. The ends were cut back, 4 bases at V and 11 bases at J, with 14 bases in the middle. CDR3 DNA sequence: TGTGCCAGCAGTTCTATGGCGGTTCGCGCTTTCTTT. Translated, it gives CASSSMAVRAFF.

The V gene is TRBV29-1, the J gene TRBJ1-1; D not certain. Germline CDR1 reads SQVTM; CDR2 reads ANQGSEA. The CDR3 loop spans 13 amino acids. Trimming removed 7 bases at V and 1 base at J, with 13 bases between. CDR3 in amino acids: CSGRTDQNTEAFF. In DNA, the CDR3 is TGCAGCGGCCGGACGGACCAGAACACTGAAGCTTTCTTT. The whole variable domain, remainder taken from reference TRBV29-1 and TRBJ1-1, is SAVISQKPSRDICQRGTSLTIQCQVDSQVTMMFWYRQQPGQSLTLIATANQGSEATYESGFVIDKFPISRPNLTFSTLTVSNMSPEDSSIYLCSGRTDQNTEAFFGQGTRLTVV.

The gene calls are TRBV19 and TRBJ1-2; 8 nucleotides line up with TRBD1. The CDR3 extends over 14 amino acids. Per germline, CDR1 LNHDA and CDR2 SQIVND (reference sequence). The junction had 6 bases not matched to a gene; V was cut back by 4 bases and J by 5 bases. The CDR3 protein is CASSTPTGVYGYTF. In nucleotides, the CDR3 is TGTGCCAGTAGTACCCCGACAGGGGTTTATGGCTACACCTTC.

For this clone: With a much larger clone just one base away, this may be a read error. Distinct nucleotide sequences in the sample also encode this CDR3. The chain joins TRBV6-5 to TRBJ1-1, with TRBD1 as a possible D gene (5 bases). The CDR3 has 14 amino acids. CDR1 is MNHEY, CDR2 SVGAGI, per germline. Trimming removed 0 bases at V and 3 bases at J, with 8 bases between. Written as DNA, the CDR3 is TGTGCCAGCAGTTACTCGAGGGGCGACACTGAAGCTTTCTTT. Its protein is CASSYSRGDTEAFF.

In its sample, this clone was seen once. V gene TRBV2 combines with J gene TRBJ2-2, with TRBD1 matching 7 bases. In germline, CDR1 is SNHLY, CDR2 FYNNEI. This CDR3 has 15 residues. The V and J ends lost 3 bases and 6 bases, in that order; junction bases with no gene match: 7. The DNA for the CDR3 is TGTGCCAGCAGTGACGAAGGCACAGGGGCCGGGGAGCTGTTTTTT. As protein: CASSDEGTGAGELFF.